The rows below give T cell receptor beta chains drawn from one sample of a study of long-term antiretroviral therapy in people with HIV. Clones were sequenced by immunoSEQ multiplex PCR, and TCRdb holds only the in-frame ones, with some missing. The sample consists of some 40,000 clones, approximately 85% of them appearing once. Sequenced material: unsorted PBMCs, taken 3.1 years after starting antiretroviral therapy. The receptors originated from a woman in her forties or fifties with HIV. Each CDR3 is given with its conserved first and last residue. A D gene is named only where the DNA matches it firmly. The listing skips clone size in some rows; elsewhere it reads once, few, many or a size class.

. | TRBJ2-3 | TRBV30 | once | CAWSGGGGPGDTQYF | TGTGCCTGGAGTGGAGGGGGGGGGCCGGGAGATACGCAGTATTTT
. | TRBJ2-2 | TRBV6-5 | . | CASRTMQGWELFF | TGTGCCAGCAGGACTATGCAGGGTTGGGAGCTGTTTTTT
. | TRBJ1-1 | TRBV7-6 | few | CASSRTDSMNTEAFF | TGTGCCAGCAGCCGGACGGACAGTATGAACACTGAAGCTTTCTTT
TRBD2 | TRBJ2-3 | TRBV29-1 | . | CSVDSSGDTDTQYF | TGCAGCGTTGACTCTAGCGGGGACACAGATACGCAGTATTTT
TRBD1 | TRBJ1-6 | TRBV27 | . | CASSLGDRFNSPLHF | TGTGCCAGCAGTTTGGGGGACAGATTTAATTCACCCCTCCACTTT
TRBD1 | TRBJ1-1 | TRBV25-1 | once | CASGPTGQGLNTEAFF | TGTGCCAGCGGACCTACCGGACAGGGATTGAACACTGAAGCTTTCTTT
TRBD1 | TRBJ2-6 | TRBV4-2 | . | CASSRIDRGSGANVLTF | TGTGCCAGCAGCAGAATTGACAGGGGCTCTGGGGCCAACGTCCTGACTTTC
. | TRBJ2-7 | TRBV7-6 | . | CASSLVSGADLSHEQYF | TGTGCCAGCAGCTTAGTTTCGGGGGCTGACCTCTCCCACGAGCAGTACTTC
TRBD2 | TRBJ2-3 | TRBV10-3 | . | CAISAGGPPDTQYF | TGTGCCATCAGTGCGGGGGGGCCCCCAGATACGCAGTATTTT
. | TRBJ2-7 | TRBV6-5 | . | CASSYATSYEQYF | TGTGCCAGCAGTTATGCCACCTCCTACGAGCAGTACTTC
. | TRBJ1-2 | TRBV5-1 | . | CASSLAQAGGYTF | TGCGCCAGCAGCTTGGCCCAGGCCGGTGGCTACACCTTC
. | TRBJ2-7 | TRBV9 | . | CASSVGGEVDEQYF | TGTGCCAGCAGCGTAGGGGGGGAGGTGGACGAGCAGTACTTC
. | TRBJ2-1 | TRBV7-7 | few | CASSLNGESMGEQFF | TGTGCTAGCAGCTTAAACGGAGAGAGTATGGGGGAGCAGTTCTTC
. | TRBJ2-7 | TRBV20-1 | once | CSASDTPREYF | TGCAGTGCTAGCGACACTCCACGCGAGTACTTC
TRBD2 | TRBJ2-1 | TRBV6-6 | . | CASSSGRGASEQFF | TGTGCCAGCAGTTCCGGGCGGGGGGCGAGTGAGCAGTTCTTC
. | TRBJ1-2 | TRBV11-2 | . | CASSLGQGYGYTF | TGTGCCAGCAGCTTAGGGCAGGGCTATGGCTACACCTTC
. | TRBJ2-1 | TRBV4-1 | . | CASSISRTASSYNEQFF | TGCGCCAGCAGCATATCCAGGACCGCTAGCTCCTACAATGAGCAGTTCTTC
. | TRBJ1-3 | TRBV5-4 | . | CASSLEERSSGNTIYF | TGTGCCAGCAGCTTGGAGGAGAGAAGCTCTGGAAACACCATATATTTT
. | TRBJ2-2 | TRBV14 | . | CASSQRSWLFF | TGTGCCAGCAGCCAAAGGTCGTGGCTGTTTTTT
TRBD1 | TRBJ2-5 | TRBV25-1 | . | CASSGLGTGKGETQYF | TGTGCCAGCAGTGGCCTCGGGACAGGGAAGGGGGAGACCCAGTACTTC
. | TRBJ2-7 | TRBV30 | . | CAGVLGYEQYF | TGTGCAGGTGTGTTGGGTTACGAGCAGTACTTC
. | TRBJ1-6 | TRBV19 | . | CASSGQINSPLHF | TGTGCCAGTAGCGGACAGATAAATTCACCCCTCCACTTT
. | TRBJ2-3 | TRBV11-3 | . | CASSGGGGTDTQYF | TGTGCCAGCAGCGGGGGCGGGGGAACAGATACGCAGTATTTT
. | TRBJ2-7 | TRBV29-1 | . | CSVQIVHEQYF | TGCAGCGTTCAGATAGTCCACGAGCAGTACTTC
TRBD1 | TRBJ2-5 | TRBV6-5 | . | CASSPPGGFETQYF | TGTGCCAGCAGCCCCCCAGGGGGCTTCGAGACCCAGTACTTC
. | TRBJ1-1 | TRBV29-1 | . | CSVEEGPVNTEAFF | TGCAGCGTTGAAGAAGGTCCGGTGAACACTGAAGCTTTCTTT
. | TRBJ1-1 | TRBV21-1 | . | CASRARGDPEAFF | TGTGCCAGCAGGGCTAGAGGGGACCCTGAAGCTTTCTTT
. | TRBJ1-5 | TRBV7-8 | . | CASSLAFLDNRVNQPQHF | TGTGCCAGCAGCTTAGCATTTCTAGACAACAGGGTCAATCAGCCCCAGCATTTT
TRBD1 | TRBJ1-1 | TRBV7-3 | . | CASSLTRPGQGAGTEAFF | TGTGCCAGCAGCTTAACCAGACCCGGACAGGGGGCAGGAACTGAAGCTTTCTTT
. | TRBJ2-7 | TRBV21-1 | . | CASSSPHRDRAYEQYF | TGTGCCAGCAGCAGTCCCCACCGGGACAGGGCCTACGAGCAGTACTTC
TRBD2 | TRBJ2-2 | TRBV29-1 | . | CSVDQNGGAGTGELFF | TGCAGCGTTGATCAGAACGGGGGGGCCGGTACCGGGGAGCTGTTTTTT
TRBD1 | TRBJ2-3 | TRBV27 | . | CASSLSWDRHTQYF | TGTGCCAGCAGTTTATCGTGGGACAGACATACGCAGTATTTT
TRBD2 | TRBJ2-3 | TRBV4-2 | . | CASSPTSSGDTDTQYF | TGTGCCAGCAGCCCAACGTCTAGCGGCGACACAGATACGCAGTATTTT
TRBD1 | TRBJ1-2 | TRBV2 | . | CASTALGQGRNGYTF | TGTGCCAGCACCGCGCTAGGACAGGGACGTAATGGCTACACCTTC
TRBD1 | TRBJ1-2 | TRBV5-1 | . | CASSSDLQGAGGYTF | TGCGCCAGCAGCTCAGACTTACAGGGGGCAGGGGGCTACACCTTC
TRBD1 | TRBJ2-7 | TRBV5-4 | . | CASSPGTEYEQYF | TGTGCCAGCAGCCCCGGGACAGAATACGAGCAGTACTTC
. | TRBJ2-1 | TRBV5-8 | . | CASSLKRIAYNEQFF | TGTGCCAGCAGCTTGAAGCGGATTGCCTACAATGAGCAGTTCTTC
. | TRBJ1-6 | TRBV5-4 | . | CASSPGAAQYSPLHF | TGTGCCAGCAGCCCGGGCGCGGCCCAATATTCACCCCTCCACTTT
. | TRBJ1-1 | TRBV30 | . | CAWSRGTEAFF | TGTGCCTGGAGTCGGGGAACTGAAGCTTTCTTT
TRBD2 | TRBJ2-2 | TRBV9 | . | CASSVESSGGAGELFF | TGTGCCAGCAGCGTAGAGTCTAGCGGGGGCGCCGGGGAGCTGTTTTTT
TRBD2 | TRBJ2-5 | TRBV2 | . | CASKLRGLGGETQYF | TGTGCCAGCAAATTAAGGGGTCTCGGGGGGGAGACCCAGTACTTC
. | TRBJ1-4 | TRBV7-2 | . | CASSPPGVEYEKLFF | TGTGCCAGCAGCCCACCTGGGGTTGAGTATGAAAAACTGTTTTTT
TRBD1 | TRBJ1-6 | TRBV5-1 | . | CASSLGDRVNSPLHF | TGCGCCAGCAGCTTGGGGGACAGGGTAAATTCACCCCTCCACTTT
TRBD2 | TRBJ2-3 | TRBV7-3 | . | CASSLTSGGFSDTQYF | TGTGCCAGCAGCTTAACTAGCGGGGGGTTCTCAGATACGCAGTATTTT